The clone carrying this T cell receptor (beta chain) was detected only a few times. Staff drew around 10 milliliters of peripheral blood from each donor. A second PCR of 7 to 11 cycles used a sample-barcoded 5' primer and a J-beta primer mix. Each cDNA molecule carried a tag from a template-switch adaptor that contained 12 random nucleotides. MiXCR, applied by TCRdb to the 5' RACE reads, yields one record per CDR3 protein. Of 1.5 million to 2 million distinct CDR3 sequences in the sample, about 28% were seen once. The sample comes from a study of blood T cells in healthy people across ages. The germline V gene has CDR1 GTSNPN and CDR2 SVGIG (reference sequence). The CDR3 runs 14 residues.

The J gene is TRBJ2-6, the V gene TRBV30; tentatively, D is TRBD1 or TRBD2 (6 bases each). The source material was blood. This TCR came from a woman aged 25-40 years in good health. The CDR3 here is CARGGPSGANVLTF. The CDR3 DNA reads TGTGCGAGAGGGGGGCCTTCTGGGGCCAACGTCCTGACTTTC.